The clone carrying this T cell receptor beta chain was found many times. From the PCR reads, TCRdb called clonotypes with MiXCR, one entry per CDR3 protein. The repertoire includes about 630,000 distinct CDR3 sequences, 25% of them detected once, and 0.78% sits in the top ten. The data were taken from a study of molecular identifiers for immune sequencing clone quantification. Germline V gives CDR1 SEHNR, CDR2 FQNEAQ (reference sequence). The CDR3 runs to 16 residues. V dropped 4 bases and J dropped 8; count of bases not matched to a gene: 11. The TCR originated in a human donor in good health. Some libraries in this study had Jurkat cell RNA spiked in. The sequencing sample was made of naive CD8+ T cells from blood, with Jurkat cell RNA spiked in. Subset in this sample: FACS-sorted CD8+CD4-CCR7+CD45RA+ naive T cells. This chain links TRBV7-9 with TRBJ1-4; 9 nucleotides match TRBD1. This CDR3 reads CASSSSFRTGDEKLFF. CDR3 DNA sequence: TGTGCCAGCAGCTCGTCCTTCCGGACAGGGGACGAAAAACTGTTTTTT.